This TCR beta chain was profiled in a study of control samples from healthy donors and cancer patients. The table came from immunoSEQ multiplex PCR; TCRdb's copy has only in-frame clones and leaves some out. The data contain roughly 370,000 clones, about nine tenths of them singletons. Sequencing used PBMCs. The TCR comes from a man aged 40-49 years with head and neck cancer.

CDR3 sequence reads: CASSELRGSQETQYF. The CDR3 region has the DNA TGTGCCAGCAGTGAACTCAGGGGGAGCCAAGAGACCCAGTACTTC. The chain is built from TRBV6-1 and TRBJ2-5; TRBD1 matches 7 bases. V lost 2 bases, J lost 1 base, and 4 bases stayed unmatched. Germline CDR1 reads MNHNS; CDR2 reads SASEGT. The CDR3 contains 15 residues.